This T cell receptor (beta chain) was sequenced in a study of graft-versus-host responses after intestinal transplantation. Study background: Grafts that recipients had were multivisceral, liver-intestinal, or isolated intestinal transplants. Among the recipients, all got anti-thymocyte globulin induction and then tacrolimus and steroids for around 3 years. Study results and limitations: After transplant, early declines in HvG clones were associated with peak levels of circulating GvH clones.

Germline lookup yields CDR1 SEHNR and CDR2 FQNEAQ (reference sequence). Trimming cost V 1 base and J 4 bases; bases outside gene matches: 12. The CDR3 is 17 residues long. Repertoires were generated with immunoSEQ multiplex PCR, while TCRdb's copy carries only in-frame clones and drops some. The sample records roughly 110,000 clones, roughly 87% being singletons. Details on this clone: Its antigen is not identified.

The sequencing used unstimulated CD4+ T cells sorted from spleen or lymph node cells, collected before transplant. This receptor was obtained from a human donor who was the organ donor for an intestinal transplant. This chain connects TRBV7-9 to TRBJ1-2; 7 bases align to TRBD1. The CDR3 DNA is TGTGCCAGCAGCTTAGAGGTGTCAGGGGGAGGTAGCTATGGCTACACCTTC. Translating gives CASSLEVSGGGSYGYTF.